Shown below are 30 T cell receptor beta chains from a single sample sequenced in a study of shared clonotypes between healthy human individuals. The assay was immunoSEQ multiplex PCR, and TCRdb's table has in-frame clones only and misses some. The sample shows over 2 million clones, about 95% of them seen only once. Naive CD8 cells were CD45RO-negative, positively selected for CCR7, excluding terminally differentiated effector memory CD45RA+ cells. The sequenced sample consisted of naive CD8+ T cells sorted from blood. The receptors were gathered from a man aged 18 to 30 in good health.

The chain is built from TRBV6-5 and TRBJ2-2, with TRBD1 identical over 7 bases. Trimming took 8 bases from V and 7 from J; bases not matched to a gene: 7. CDR1 and CDR2 (germline): MNHEY, SVGAGI. The CDR3 extends over 13 amino acids. CDR3 protein: CASRDSPRGELFF. CDR3 coding DNA: TGTGCCAGCCGGGACAGTCCTCGCGGGGAGCTGTTTTTT.

V is TRBV10-1 and J is TRBJ2-7; weak D call: TRBD1 (5 bases). Trimming pared 4 bases from V and 2 bases from J, leaving 12 bases between. CDR3 length equals 14 residues. CDR1 and CDR2 (germline): WNHNN, SYGVQD (reference sequence). In DNA, the CDR3 is TGCGCCAGCAGTGGAGACAGACTCCCCTACGAGCAGTACTTC. Its translation: CASSGDRLPYEQYF.

The chain is built from TRBV5-1 and TRBJ1-1, with D unclear. This CDR3 has 14 residues. Germline V gene data show CDR1 as SGHRS and CDR2 as YFSETQ. V was pared by 1 base and J by 1 base, with 8 bases between. The CDR3: CASSLISGNTEAFF. CDR3 DNA sequence: TGCGCCAGCAGCTTGATTTCGGGGAACACTGAAGCTTTCTTT.

The DNA for the CDR3 is TGTGCCACCAGCAGAGATTACCCAAGGTCCTACACCTTC. The encoded protein is CATSRDYPRSYTF. J is TRBJ1-2 and V is TRBV15; D unresolved. The CDR3 is 13 residues long. The V gene's germline CDR1 is LNHNV and CDR2 YYDKDF (reference sequence). V lost 0 bases and J lost 10, with 12 bases in between.

This chain links TRBV5-1 with TRBJ2-3; 8 positions agree with TRBD1. CDR3 length: 16 residues. Trimming took 4 bases from V and 6 from J; bases not matched to a gene: 13. Germline V gene sequence: CDR1 SGHRS, CDR2 YFSETQ. CDR3 DNA sequence: TGCGCCAGCAGCCCGCGGGCAGGGGGCGCGGGGGATACGCAGTATTTT. It is translated as CASSPRAGGAGDTQYF.

As for this clone: The sample carries other DNA sequences with the same CDR3. V is TRBV27 and J is TRBJ1-1; D is ambiguous. Germline V lookup: CDR1 MNHEY, CDR2 SMNVEV (reference sequence). The CDR3 extends over 13 amino acids. Trimming shortened V by 0 bases and J by 3 bases, and 5 bases separated the two germline ends. DNA of the CDR3: TGTGCCAGCAGTTTATCAGGGTACACTGAAGCTTTCTTT. Amino acids: CASSLSGYTEAFF.

The chain couples TRBV28 to TRBJ2-7, with 7 bases that match TRBD1. Germline CDR1 and CDR2: MDHEN and SYDVKM. This CDR3 is built from 14 residues. V was pared by 1 base and J by 4 bases, with 4 bases of the junction left unmatched. The CDR3 DNA sequence: TGTGCCAGCAGTTTATTGAGGGACAGATACGAGCAGTACTTC. Amino acids: CASSLLRDRYEQYF.

V is TRBV6-5 and J is TRBJ2-7; 12 bases line up with TRBD1. This CDR3 region has 16 residues. After removal of 0 bases from V and 5 bases from J, the junction contained 5 bases not matched to a gene. Germline values: CDR1 MNHEY, CDR2 SVGAGI. The CDR3 DNA sequence: TGTGCCAGCAGTTACTCGACGGGGACAGGGGGCGACGAGCAGTACTTC. Translated: CASSYSTGTGGDEQYF.

The rearrangement joins TRBV6-5 to TRBJ1-1; D might be TRBD1 (5 bases). The CDR3 is 15 amino acids. The V and J ends lost 2 bases and 4 bases respectively, with 14 bases between them. The germline gives CDR1 MNHEY, CDR2 SVGAGI. CDR3: CASSYPTALGTEAFF. The CDR3 DNA sequence: TGTGCCAGCAGTTACCCGACAGCTTTGGGCACTGAAGCTTTCTTT.

V gene TRBV6-1 combines with J gene TRBJ1-3; D ambiguous. Germline V lookup: CDR1 MNHNS, CDR2 SASEGT. V shed 3 bases and J shed 8 bases, with 14 bases lying between them. This CDR3 spans 14 amino acids. The CDR3 loop reads CASSEVPGLDTIYF. The CDR3 region has the DNA TGTGCCAGCAGTGAGGTCCCGGGTCTCGACACCATATATTTT.

A remark on this clone: Other DNA variants within this sample encode the same CDR3. This chain links TRBV19 with TRBJ2-7, with 9 bases matching TRBD1. J was trimmed by 4 bases and V by 3 bases; bases with no gene match: 4. This CDR3 has 14 residues. Germline CDR1 LNHDA, CDR2 SQIVND (reference sequence). CDR3 protein: CASSITGGTYEQYF. CDR3 sequence (DNA): TGTGCCAGTAGTATTACAGGGGGCACGTACGAGCAGTACTTC.

This chain links TRBV7-9 with TRBJ1-2; a weak D match, TRBD1 (5 bases). Germline loops: CDR1 SEHNR, CDR2 FQNEAQ (reference sequence). Trimming cost V 5 bases and J 3 bases, with 10 bases left between them. This CDR3 has 13 amino acids. CDR3 DNA sequence: TGTGCCAGCAGCACCGACAGTTACTATGGCTACACCTTC. It codes for CASSTDSYYGYTF.

The chain uses TRBV4-1 and TRBJ1-1; D is perhaps TRBD1 (5 bases). V was clipped by 1 base and J by 0 bases, with 12 bases between them. The germline V gene encodes CDR1 MGHRA and CDR2 YSYEKL. The CDR3 sequence is 16 residues long. CDR3 residues: CASSQVPGPMNTEAFF. As DNA, the CDR3 is TGCGCCAGCAGCCAAGTACCAGGGCCGATGAACACTGAAGCTTTCTTT.

J is TRBJ2-7 and V is TRBV15; D is ambiguous. The CDR3 has 13 residues. Germline V CDR1 and CDR2: LNHNV, YYDKDF (reference sequence). The V end was cut by 3 bases, the J end by 3 bases, with 9 bases between. The CDR3 DNA is TGTGCCACCAGCAGTCGCCTAGTCTACGAGCAGTACTTC. Translation gives CATSSRLVYEQYF.

This clone was observed a single time. The J gene is TRBJ2-3, the V gene TRBV6-5; D gene ambiguous. Germline loops: CDR1 MNHEY, CDR2 SVGAGI. Between the trimmed V and J ends, which lost 3 bases and 4 bases, there was a span of 14 bases. The CDR3 covers 15 residues. The CDR3 loop reads CASSYAGPRADTQYF. CDR3 in DNA: TGTGCCAGCAGTTATGCAGGACCCCGGGCAGATACGCAGTATTTT.

This chain joins TRBV29-1 and TRBJ2-6; D gene ambiguous. Germline assignment: CDR1 SQVTM and CDR2 ANQGSEA. V was clipped by 6 bases and J by 0 bases, with 6 bases between them. The CDR3 has 13 residues. CDR3 sequence reads: CSVIPSGANVLTF. CDR3 DNA: TGCAGCGTGATTCCCTCTGGGGCCAACGTCCTGACTTTC. The full variable domain, completed using reference TRBV29-1 and TRBJ2-6, is SAVISQKPSRDICQRGTSLTIQCQVDSQVTMMFWYRQQPGQSLTLIATANQGSEATYESGFVIDKFPISRPNLTFSTLTVSNMSPEDSSIYLCSVIPSGANVLTFGAGSRLTVL.

The chain carries TRBV7-9 and TRBJ1-3; D is ambiguous. CDR1 SEHNR and CDR2 FQNEAQ come from the germline V gene (reference sequence). V dropped 5 bases and J dropped 4 bases, with 12 bases sitting between them. The CDR3 totals 14 residues. The CDR3 loop reads CASSLTGTGNTIYF. CDR3 nucleotide sequence: TGTGCCAGCAGCCTCACGGGTACCGGAAACACCATATATTTT. The whole variable domain, remainder taken from reference TRBV7-9 and TRBJ1-3, is DTGVSQNPRHKITKRGQNVTFRCDPISEHNRLYWYRQTLGQGPEFLTYFQNEAQLEKSRLLSDRFSAERPKGSFSTLEIQRTEQGDSAMYLCASSLTGTGNTIYFGEGSWLTVV.

This clone showed up just once. The rearrangement links TRBV7-9 to TRBJ1-1; 8 positions match TRBD1. This CDR3 comprises 14 residues. Germline CDR1 reads SEHNR; CDR2 reads FQNEAQ (reference sequence). The V segment lost 4 bases and the J segment 4 bases; nucleotides outside the gene matches: 5. CDR3 DNA: TGTGCCAGCAGCTGGACAGGGACCGGCACTGAAGCTTTCTTT. Residues: CASSWTGTGTEAFF.

The V call is TRBV4-3, the J call TRBJ2-2, with D possibly TRBD1 on 6 matching bases. The CDR3 sequence is 16 residues long. V lost 5 bases to trimming and J lost 0 bases, with 13 bases between them. Looked up from germline, CDR1 is LGHNA and CDR2 is YSLEER. CDR3 protein: CASSDTTGSNTGELFF. CDR3 in DNA: TGCGCCAGCAGCGATACTACAGGGTCGAACACCGGGGAGCTGTTTTTT.

Remarks on this clone: The same CDR3 is also encoded by other DNA sequences in this sample. The rearrangement links TRBV6-5 to TRBJ2-7; no firm D call. The CDR3 contains 15 residues. V lost 0 bases and J lost 0, with 9 bases in between. The germline gives CDR1 MNHEY, CDR2 SVGAGI. The CDR3 spells CASSYSIGFSYEQYF. The CDR3 DNA is TGTGCCAGCAGTTACTCGATAGGGTTCTCCTACGAGCAGTACTTC.

The chain carries TRBV7-9 and TRBJ2-7, with D unclear. V was pared by 5 bases and J by 0 bases, with 17 bases between. Germline lookup yields CDR1 SEHNR and CDR2 FQNEAQ (reference sequence). The CDR3 contains 16 residues. CDR3 sequence: CASSPRLAPSSYEQYF. CDR3 bases: TGTGCCAGCAGCCCCCGACTGGCCCCTTCCTCCTACGAGCAGTACTTC.

V usage is TRBV10-3 and J usage is TRBJ1-1, with 7 positions matching TRBD1. V lost 5 bases, J lost 2 bases, and 8 bases stayed unmatched. Per the germline V gene, CDR1 is ENHRY and CDR2 is SYGVKD. This CDR3 is built from 15 residues. DNA for the CDR3: TGTGCCATCAGTCGATCCGGGACAGCTAACACTGAAGCTTTCTTT. Translation: CAISRSGTANTEAFF.

This clone came up once. The chain carries TRBV10-1 and TRBJ2-3; 8 nucleotides match TRBD1. V gave up 3 bases and J gave up 6 bases; unmatched junction bases: 14. The CDR3 is made up of 17 amino acids. In germline, CDR1 is WNHNN, CDR2 SYGVQD (reference sequence). CDR3 sequence (DNA): TGCGCCAGCAGTGACCCTACTGGACAGGGAACGGGGGATACGCAGTATTTT. Its protein is CASSDPTGQGTGDTQYF.

The rearrangement joins TRBV6-5 to TRBJ2-3; tentatively, D is TRBD1 (5 bases). The germline V and J ends were trimmed by 6 bases and 3 bases, with 13 bases remaining between them. The CDR3 runs 14 residues. Germline CDR1 reads MNHEY; CDR2 reads SVGAGI. CDR3 bases: TGTGCCAGCAGCCAATTTCAGGGTACAGATACGCAGTATTTT. This codes for CASSQFQGTDTQYF.

This clone was picked up a small number of times. The chain has TRBV6-1 and TRBJ2-1; D remains unclear. Germline V gene sequence: CDR1 MNHNS, CDR2 SASEGT. There are 14 residues in the CDR3. V was trimmed by 5 bases and J by 4 bases, leaving 12 bases between them. The CDR3 sequence: CASSPLDLYNEQFF. CDR3 coding DNA: TGTGCCAGCAGTCCCCTGGACCTGTACAATGAGCAGTTCTTC.

This sequence joins TRBV29-1 and TRBJ2-1; TRBD2 aligns across 11 bases. Germline CDR1 is SQVTM and CDR2 is ANQGSEA. This CDR3 spans 13 amino acids. J gave up 6 bases and V 7 bases, and 5 bases lay outside the gene matches. CDR3 nucleotides: TGCAGCGGTACTAGCGGGAGCCCCAATGAGCAGTTCTTC. Protein: CSGTSGSPNEQFF.

The sample holds one count of this clone. This chain uses TRBV7-9 with TRBJ1-1; D might be TRBD1 (5 bases). The ends were cut back, 5 bases at V and 6 bases at J, with 13 bases in the middle. The CDR3 runs to 13 residues. In germline, CDR1 is SEHNR, CDR2 FQNEAQ (reference sequence). The CDR3 DNA reads TGTGCCAGCAGCCCTGGGGGGGTCCCTGAAGCTTTCTTT. Its translation: CASSPGGVPEAFF.

Remarks on this clone: Within the sample, other DNA sequences also encode this same CDR3. This sequence joins TRBV5-1 and TRBJ1-1; no reliable D call. Germline V gene lookup returns CDR1 SGHRS and CDR2 YFSETQ. This CDR3 region has 14 residues. Trimming pared 0 bases from V and 2 bases from J, leaving 8 bases between. The DNA for the CDR3 is TGCGCCAGCAGCTTGGCCACAGAAAACACTGAAGCTTTCTTT. Protein product: CASSLATENTEAFF.

V gene TRBV6-6 combines with J gene TRBJ2-3; the D is unclear. The CDR3 runs to 15 residues. The germline V and J ends were trimmed by 7 bases and 6 bases, with 20 bases remaining between them. CDR1 and CDR2 (germline): MNHNY, SVGAGI (reference sequence). This CDR3 is CASIRGRTPPDTQYF. DNA of the CDR3: TGTGCCAGCATACGAGGCAGGACCCCCCCGGATACGCAGTATTTT.

The V call is TRBV5-6, the J call TRBJ2-7; TRBD2 agrees at 12 bases. V was pared by 5 bases and J by 6 bases, with 9 bases of the junction left unmatched. Germline CDR1 SGHDT, CDR2 YYEEEE. CDR3 size: 15 residues. The chain's CDR3 is CASSLTSGRPGEQYF. In nucleotides, the CDR3 is TGTGCCAGCAGTCTCACTAGCGGGAGGCCCGGCGAGCAGTACTTC.